The clone carrying this T cell receptor beta chain was seen a few times. Its antigen is not known. This entry comes from a study of vaccination and CD4 T cells after COVID-19. For the study at large: Post-COVID draws followed diagnosis by a median approximately 100 days (range 35 to 161). Every culture used as a control got a CEFX pool, an HIV-1 Nef pool, or no peptide.

As for treatment: approximately 10-day PBMC culture with coronavirus spike peptide pools or control peptides (ViraFEST assay). Once obtained from cultured CD4+ T cells, the DNA was sequenced using the Oncomine TCR Beta short-read assay. Genomic DNA was extracted from cultured CD4+ T cells. TCRdb reprocessed the PCR reads with MiXCR, giving one entry per CDR3 protein. The sample lists 20,000 to 25,000 distinct CDR3 sequences; roughly 45% were seen once. Germline CDR1 and CDR2: MNHNS and SASEGT. This CDR3 has 16 amino acids. V was cut by 6 bases and J by 5 bases, with 22 bases left in between. General study findings and limits: Median roughly 86% of reactive clones detected in convalescent patients emerged only post-vaccination.

The V gene is TRBV6-1, the J gene TRBJ1-1; the D is unclear. This receptor was obtained from a human donor who had recovered from COVID-19. The specimen was CD4+ T cells from blood, cultured in vitro. The CDR3 bases are TGTGCCAGCAGCCGCGACTTTAGAGTACCGAGGACTGAAGCTTTCTTT. This encodes CASSRDFRVPRTEAFF.